The 18 T cell receptor beta chains below were found in one sample sequenced in a study of blood T cell repertoires in COVID-19. TCRdb's copy holds only in-frame clones and misses some; the assay was immunoSEQ multiplex PCR. This sample has about 81,000 clones, with roughly four fifths found just once. Sample: peripheral blood. Receptors were obtained from a human donor in a cohort sampled during active COVID-19.

V gene TRBV12-5 combines with J gene TRBJ2-7; possible D gene TRBD2, 6 bases. The germline V gene encodes CDR1 LGHNT and CDR2 FRNRAP. Trimming removed 4 bases at V and 3 bases at J, with 10 bases between. The CDR3 has 13 amino acids. CDR3 sequence (DNA): TGTGCTAGTGGTTGGCAGGGAGGCTACGAGCAGTACTTC. Protein: CASGWQGGYEQYF.

The V call is TRBV12-3 or TRBV12-4, the J call TRBJ2-1, with a tentative D call TRBD2 (6 bases). The CDR3 is made up of 12 amino acids. Trimming removed 3 bases from V and 15 bases from J, with 15 bases in between. This CDR3 reads CASSFGGDVRFF. CDR3 DNA sequence: TGTGCCAGCAGTTTTGGAGGGGACGTACGGTTCTTC.

This sequence joins TRBV3-1 (or the pseudogene TRBV3-2) and TRBJ2-1, with TRBD2 identical over 9 bases. With V trimmed by 0 bases and J by 4 bases, 7 bases remained unmatched. Germline lookup yields CDR1 LGHDT and CDR2 YNNKEL (reference sequence). The CDR3 has 17 residues. The CDR3, as DNA: TGTGCCAGCAGCCAAGAGTTGTCTAGCGGGGTATACAATGAGCAGTTCTTC. It is translated as CASSQELSSGVYNEQFF.

The V gene is TRBV5-6, the J gene TRBJ2-7, with 9 bases matching TRBD2. V was clipped by 3 bases and J by 4 bases; unmatched bases: 5. The CDR3 is 14 residues long. Per the germline V gene, CDR1 is SGHDT and CDR2 is YYEEEE. Written as DNA, the CDR3 is TGTGCCAGCAGCTCAAGCGGGGGGCCTTACGAGCAGTACTTC. This encodes CASSSSGGPYEQYF.

V and J are TRBV7-2 and TRBJ1-6, with D tentatively TRBD1 (5 bases). Looked up from germline, CDR1 is SGHTA and CDR2 is FQGNSA. The CDR3 consists of 15 residues. CDR3 sequence reads: CVTAGRGSYNSPLHF. The CDR3 nucleotides read TGTGTCACAGCGGGAAGGGGCTCCTATAATTCACCCCTCCACTTT.

The genes are TRBV11-2 and TRBJ1-2; perhaps TRBD1 as D (6 bases). This CDR3 region has 16 residues. V lost 1 base, J lost 0 bases, and 12 bases lay in between. Germline assignment: CDR1 SGHAT and CDR2 FQNNGV. CDR3 in DNA: TGTGCCAGCAGCTTAGTTGGGGGCACCTCTAACTATGGCTACACCTTC. It codes for CASSLVGGTSNYGYTF.

The count of this clone is one. Germline and junction disagree at one end, which may indicate a read error. The V gene is TRBV10-3, the J gene TRBJ1-2, with D tentatively TRBD1 (5 bases). Germline V CDR1 and CDR2: ENHRY, SYGVKD. The CDR3 spans 15 residues. The CDR3 DNA reads as TGTGCCATCAGTGAGTCTGTGACAGCTAATTATGGCTACACCTTC. Translation: CAISESVTANYGYTF.

The chain uses TRBV5-1 and TRBJ1-4; weak D call: TRBD1 (6 bases). This CDR3 comprises 15 residues. The germline V and J ends were trimmed by 4 bases and 4 bases, with 14 bases remaining between them. Germline V gene lookup returns CDR1 SGHRS and CDR2 YFSETQ. CDR3 DNA: TGCGCCAGCAGCCCAGGCGGGGGCCTTAATGAAAAACTGTTTTTT. This sequence encodes CASSPGGGLNEKLFF.

The CDR3 region has the DNA TGTGCCAGCAGCCGACAGGGGGCTGGTGGAAACACCATATATTTT. It codes for CASSRQGAGGNTIYF. This chain links TRBV5-6 with TRBJ1-3; 10 bases line up with TRBD1. The V gene end was trimmed by 4 bases and the J gene end by 3 bases; junction bases not matched to a gene: 4. Germline-derived CDR1 and CDR2 are SGHDT and YYEEEE. The CDR3 length is 15 residues.

The chain has TRBV4-1 and TRBJ2-2; the D gene is possibly TRBD1 (5 bases). Per germline, CDR1 MGHRA and CDR2 YSYEKL. This CDR3 comprises 15 residues. Trimming took 0 bases from V and 5 from J, leaving 10 bases between them. The CDR3 here is CASSQEGRVTGELFF. As DNA, the CDR3 is TGCGCCAGCAGCCAAGAAGGCAGGGTGACCGGGGAGCTGTTTTTT.

This chain uses TRBV19 with TRBJ2-7, with TRBD1 as a possible D gene (5 bases). The CDR3 has 13 residues. V gave up 6 bases and J gave up 2 bases, with 11 bases separating them. Germline lookup yields CDR1 LNHDA and CDR2 SQIVND (reference sequence). As DNA, the CDR3 is TGTGCCAGTAGCCAAGGGGCTACCTACGAGCAGTACTTC. This codes for CASSQGATYEQYF.

This clone appeared a few times. The V gene is TRBV6-5, the J gene TRBJ2-1; D uncertain. CDR3 length equals 13 residues. The ends were cut back, 9 bases at V and 1 base at J, with 10 bases in the middle. Per germline, CDR1 MNHEY and CDR2 SVGAGI. The CDR3, as DNA: TGTGCCAGTCAACGGGTTTCCTACAATGAGCAGTTCTTC. Translation gives CASQRVSYNEQFF.

This chain links TRBV2 with TRBJ1-1; 8 bases align to TRBD1. Losses at the gene ends were 6 bases for V and 0 bases for J; bases not matched to a gene: 3. The CDR3 runs 14 residues. Germline V gene lookup returns CDR1 SNHLY and CDR2 FYNNEI. CDR3 in amino acids: CASRDREMNTEAFF. CDR3 coding DNA: TGTGCCAGCAGGGACAGGGAGATGAACACTGAAGCTTTCTTT.

The chain couples TRBV12-3 or TRBV12-4 to TRBJ1-2; D uncertain. This CDR3 spans 11 amino acids. Between the trimmed V and J ends, which lost 5 bases and 7 bases, there was a span of 8 bases. CDR3 nucleotide sequence: TGTGCCAGCAGTCGCTCGGGTGGCTACACCTTC. Protein product: CASSRSGGYTF.

This clone has only a few counts. The chain carries TRBV29-1 and TRBJ2-7, with TRBD1 matching over 7 bases. J lost 1 base, V lost 5 bases, and 5 bases had no gene match. The CDR3 has 13 amino acids. The germline gives CDR1 SQVTM, CDR2 ANQGSEA. The CDR3 DNA is TGCAGCGTTACCGACAGGGTATCCTACGAGCAGTACTTC. This sequence encodes CSVTDRVSYEQYF.

The CDR3 region is CASSFRLPKGVGLGTDLRAEAFF. CDR3 sequence (DNA): TGTGCCAGCAGTTTTCGGCTTCCGAAGGGGGTGGGCTTGGGGACAGACCTTCGGGCTGAAGCTTTCTTT. The V and J genes are TRBV28 and TRBJ1-1, with TRBD1 identical over 7 bases. Germline CDR1 and CDR2: MDHEN and SYDVKM. This CDR3 region has 23 residues. With V trimmed by 3 bases and J by 6 bases, 34 bases remained unmatched. Looking up the rest from reference TRBV28 and TRBJ1-1 gives the full variable domain: DVKVTQSSRYLVKRTGEKVFLECVQDMDHENMFWYRQDPGLGLRLIYFSYDVKMKEKGDIPEGYSVSREKKERFSLILESASTNQTSMYLCASSFRLPKGVGLGTDLRAEAFFGQGTRLTVV.

The chain links TRBV5-6 to TRBJ2-7; 8 positions match TRBD2. V was pared by 4 bases and J by 2 bases, with 11 bases of the junction left unmatched. Germline lookup yields CDR1 SGHDT and CDR2 YYEEEE. The CDR3 has 16 residues. The CDR3 DNA sequence: TGTGCCAGCAGCCCTTGGGGCGGGGGGTTTACCTACGAGCAGTACTTC. Amino acids: CASSPWGGGFTYEQYF.

The rearrangement joins TRBV6-5 to TRBJ1-1; D unclear. The germline V gene has CDR1 MNHEY and CDR2 SVGAGI. The V gene lost 6 bases and the J gene lost 1 base, with 9 bases spanning the gap. There are 13 residues in the CDR3. Here the CDR3 reads CASRWATNTEAFF. The CDR3 DNA is TGTGCCAGCAGATGGGCGACGAACACTGAAGCTTTCTTT.